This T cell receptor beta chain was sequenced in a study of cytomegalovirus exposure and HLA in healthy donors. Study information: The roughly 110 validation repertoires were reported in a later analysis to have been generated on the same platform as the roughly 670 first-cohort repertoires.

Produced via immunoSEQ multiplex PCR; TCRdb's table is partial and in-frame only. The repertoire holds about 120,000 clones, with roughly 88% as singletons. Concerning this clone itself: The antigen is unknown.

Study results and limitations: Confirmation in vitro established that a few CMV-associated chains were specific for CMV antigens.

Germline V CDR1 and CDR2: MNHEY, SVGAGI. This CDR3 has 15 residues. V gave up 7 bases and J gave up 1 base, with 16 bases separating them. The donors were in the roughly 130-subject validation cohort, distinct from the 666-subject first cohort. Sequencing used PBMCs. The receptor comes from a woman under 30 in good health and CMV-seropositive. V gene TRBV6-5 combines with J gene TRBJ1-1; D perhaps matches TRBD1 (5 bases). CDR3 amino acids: CASTQWGVTNTEAFF. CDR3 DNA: TGTGCCAGCACCCAGTGGGGGGTCACGAACACTGAAGCTTTCTTT.